A single sample is the source of the 27 T cell receptor beta chains below, sequenced in a study of PD-L1 blockade in urothelial cancer. Time point in this sample: peripheral blood 6 weeks after treatment start. Profiled with immunoSEQ multiplex PCR; TCRdb holds only in-frame clones, not every one. The data hold roughly 120,000 clones, with more than 85% observed a single time. The input for sequencing was PBMCs, taken around atezolizumab (anti-PD-L1) treatment. The receptor source for this set is a man aged 60 to 75 with urothelial cancer.

The rearrangement links TRBV5-4 to TRBJ2-7, with D perhaps TRBD1 (5 bases). The germline gives CDR1 SGHNT, CDR2 YYREEE (reference sequence). Trimming took 4 bases from V and 3 from J, leaving 11 bases between them. The CDR3 contains 13 residues. The CDR3: CASSKDTGYEQYF. The CDR3 DNA is TGTGCCAGCAGCAAGGACACCGGCTACGAGCAGTACTTC.

The V call is TRBV29-1, the J call TRBJ2-3; the D gene is possibly TRBD2 (5 bases). The CDR3 consists of 14 residues. Germline CDR1 SQVTM, CDR2 ANQGSEA. V was cut by 1 base and J by 4 bases, with 12 bases left in between. CDR3 region: CSVEVVASSDTQYF. For the CDR3, the DNA is TGCAGCGTTGAAGTCGTAGCTAGCTCAGATACGCAGTATTTT.

V and J are TRBV6-5 and TRBJ1-2; tentatively, D is TRBD1 (6 bases). Germline V lookup: CDR1 MNHEY, CDR2 SVGAGI. This CDR3 spans 15 amino acids. V lost 5 bases and J 2 bases, leaving 15 bases between the germline ends. CDR3 residues: CASSVSGAANYGYTF. The CDR3 coding sequence is TGTGCCAGCAGTGTTTCAGGGGCCGCCAACTATGGCTACACCTTC.

The chain's CDR3 is CATSRDFGGAKDGELFF. In nucleotides, the CDR3 is TGTGCCACCAGCAGAGATTTCGGGGGGGCCAAGGACGGGGAGCTGTTTTTT. The chain combines TRBV15 with TRBJ2-2; 8 bases agree with TRBD2. Losses at the gene ends were 0 bases for V and 7 bases for J; bases not matched to a gene: 10. Germline CDR1 is LNHNV and CDR2 is YYDKDF (reference sequence). This CDR3 is built from 17 residues.

This chain links TRBV2 with TRBJ2-5; 10 bases align to TRBD1. The V and J ends lost 10 bases and 3 bases, in that order; junction bases with no gene match: 2. Germline V gene lookup returns CDR1 SNHLY and CDR2 FYNNEI. This CDR3 is built from 12 residues. This CDR3 reads CATTGGKETQYF. The CDR3 DNA follows: TGTGCCACGACAGGGGGCAAAGAGACCCAGTACTTC.

V gene TRBV9 combines with J gene TRBJ2-1; D ambiguous. The length of the CDR3 is 13 residues. V gave up 5 bases and J gave up 3 bases, with 9 bases separating them. Germline V lookup: CDR1 SGDLS, CDR2 YYNGEE. CDR3 in amino acids: CASSSADYNEQFF. The CDR3 DNA reads TGTGCCAGCAGTTCTGCGGACTACAATGAGCAGTTCTTC. The full variable domain, in which reference TRBV9 and TRBJ2-1 provide the parts outside the CDR3, is DSGVTQTPKHLITATGQRVTLRCSPRSGDLSVYWYQQSLDQGLQFLIQYYNGEERAKGNILERFSAQQFPDLHSELNLSSLELGDSALYFCASSSADYNEQFFGPGTRLTVL.

This sequence joins TRBV2 and TRBJ2-1; TRBD2 matches 12 bases. J was trimmed by 5 bases and V by 6 bases; bases with no gene match: 5. CDR3 length equals 15 residues. The germline V gene has CDR1 SNHLY and CDR2 FYNNEI. CDR3 nucleotide sequence: TGTGCCAGCAGGAGGACTAGCGGGACCCACAATGAGCAGTTCTTC. Protein product: CASRRTSGTHNEQFF.

The rearrangement uses TRBV19 and TRBJ2-7; TRBD2 might be the D (6 bases). Germline CDR1 LNHDA, CDR2 SQIVND (reference sequence). This CDR3 has 14 amino acids. Trimming shortened V by 8 bases and J by 1 base, and 15 bases separated the two germline ends. CDR3: CASRRGSESYEQYF. The CDR3 DNA reads TGTGCCAGTCGGAGGGGAAGCGAGTCCTACGAGCAGTACTTC.

The rearrangement uses TRBV5-3 and TRBJ2-6; D is perhaps TRBD1 (5 bases). TRBV5-3 is reported as an ORF; its role is uncertain. This CDR3 has 17 amino acids. V dropped 0 bases and J dropped 1 base, with 11 bases sitting between them. The DNA of the CDR3 is TGTGCCAGAAGCTTGGATAAACAGGATTCTGGGGCCAACGTCCTGACTTTC. It translates to CARSLDKQDSGANVLTF.

The chain combines TRBV5-4 with TRBJ2-1; D unclear. This CDR3 contains 15 residues. The germline V gene has CDR1 SGHNT and CDR2 YYREEE (reference sequence). Trimming pared 2 bases from V and 3 bases from J, leaving 12 bases between. The CDR3: CASSFPLPGYNEQFF. The CDR3 DNA follows: TGTGCCAGCAGCTTTCCTCTCCCCGGCTACAATGAGCAGTTCTTC. Variable domain in full (rest from reference TRBV5-4 and TRBJ2-1): ETGVTQSPTHLIKTRGQQVTLRCSSQSGHNTVSWYQQALGQGPQFIFQYYREEENGRGNFPPRFSGLQFPNYSSELNVNALELDDSALYLCASSFPLPGYNEQFFGPGTRLTVL.

V gene TRBV7-2 combines with J gene TRBJ2-3; 9 nucleotides align to TRBD2. The ends lost 5 bases at V and 2 bases at J; junction bases unmatched: 17. The CDR3 extends over 19 amino acids. Looked up from germline, CDR1 is SGHTA and CDR2 is FQGNSA. CDR3 nucleotides: TGTGCCAGCAGCCCCCTCAGTAGTCCGAGCGGGAGGAACACAGATACGCAGTATTTT. This translates into CASSPLSSPSGRNTDTQYF.

The gene calls are TRBV4-1 and TRBJ2-7; 9 bases fit TRBD2. Per the germline V gene, CDR1 is MGHRA and CDR2 is YSYEKL. This CDR3 is 15 amino acids long. V gave up 2 bases and J gave up 3 bases; unmatched junction bases: 5. The CDR3 DNA reads as TGCGCCAGCAGCCAATTTGCGGGAGGGCACTACGAGCAGTACTTC. It codes for CASSQFAGGHYEQYF.

Only one count was recorded for this clone. This chain links TRBV7-6 with TRBJ1-2; 7 bases match TRBD1. The CDR3 totals 13 residues. Germline V gene sequence: CDR1 SGHVS, CDR2 FNYEAQ. Trimming took 1 base from V and 7 from J; bases not matched to a gene: 3. For the CDR3, the DNA is TGTGCCAGCAGCTTAGTACGACAGGGTGGCTACACCTTC. Protein product: CASSLVRQGGYTF. The full variable domain, rest sourced from reference TRBV7-6 and TRBJ1-2, is GAGVSQSPRYKVTKRGQDVALRCDPISGHVSLYWYRQALGQGPEFLTYFNYEAQQDKSGLPNDRFSAERPEGSISTLTIQRTEQRDSAMYRCASSLVRQGGYTFGSGTRLTVV.

The gene calls are TRBV15 and TRBJ2-6; D may be TRBD1 (6 bases). V lost 0 bases to trimming and J lost 2 bases, with 14 bases between them. The CDR3 runs 18 residues. Germline-derived CDR1 and CDR2 are LNHNV and YYDKDF (reference sequence). CDR3 nucleotide sequence: TGTGCCACCAGCAGAGATCGGCAGGGGATCCCTGGGGCCAACGTCCTGACTTTC. It translates to CATSRDRQGIPGANVLTF.

The gene calls are TRBV7-2 and TRBJ2-7; D unclear. The CDR3 totals 13 residues. Germline V gene data show CDR1 as SGHTA and CDR2 as FQGNSA. V lost 5 bases and J 4 bases, leaving 12 bases between the germline ends. CDR3 coding DNA: TGTGCCAGCAGCCCCGGGTTTGCGTACGAGCAGTACTTC. The encoded protein is CASSPGFAYEQYF.

The rearrangement joins TRBV5-1 to TRBJ1-4; D might be TRBD1 (5 bases). The CDR3 extends over 15 amino acids. V was cut by 4 bases and J by 6 bases, with 16 bases left in between. The germline V gene encodes CDR1 SGHRS and CDR2 YFSETQ. The CDR3 DNA reads TGCGCCAGCAGCCTGGGACTTTCGCTCGATGAAAAACTGTTTTTT. Amino acid sequence: CASSLGLSLDEKLFF.

The rearrangement links TRBV18 to TRBJ1-6; TRBD1 agrees at 10 bases. Germline CDR1 reads KGHSH; CDR2 reads LQKENI. V lost 2 bases to trimming and J lost 10 bases; unmatched junction nucleotides: 8. The CDR3 totals 16 residues. This CDR3 reads CASSPTWGQGRSPLHF. The CDR3, as DNA: TGTGCCAGCTCACCAACATGGGGACAGGGGCGATCACCCCTCCACTTT.

The chain combines TRBV7-8 with TRBJ2-1; TRBD2 agrees at 13 bases. The CDR3 has 16 residues. V lost 5 bases, J lost 8 bases, and 9 bases stayed unmatched. Per germline, CDR1 SGHVS and CDR2 FQNEAQ. In DNA form, the CDR3 reads TGTGCCAGCAGCAAAAGACTAGCGGGAGGAGTGTATGAGCAGTTCTTC. Protein: CASSKRLAGGVYEQFF.

V gene TRBV19 combines with J gene TRBJ2-2, with TRBD1 as a possible D gene (7 bases). This CDR3 region has 14 residues. Germline values: CDR1 LNHDA, CDR2 SQIVND (reference sequence). V was trimmed by 8 bases and J by 3 bases, leaving 13 bases between them. The CDR3 bases are TGTGCCAGTGTGGCGGGACAGTACACCGGGGAGCTGTTTTTT. As protein: CASVAGQYTGELFF.

The chain is built from TRBV4-2 and TRBJ2-3; 12 bases map to TRBD2. V was pared by 0 bases and J by 0 bases, with 7 bases of the junction left unmatched. CDR3 length: 19 residues. Germline V CDR1 and CDR2: LGHNA, YNFKEQ. The CDR3: CASSQDILAGGLSTDTQYF. The CDR3 DNA reads as TGTGCCAGCAGCCAAGATATTCTAGCGGGGGGGCTAAGCACAGATACGCAGTATTTT.

J is TRBJ1-5 and V is TRBV19; TRBD1 matches 10 bases. Germline-derived CDR1 and CDR2 are LNHDA and SQIVND (reference sequence). The CDR3 runs to 14 residues. Unmatched junction bases numbered 2, after V lost 4 bases and J lost 5 bases. The CDR3 region is CASSRGTGDQPQHF. The CDR3 DNA is TGTGCCAGTAGTAGAGGGACAGGGGATCAGCCCCAGCATTTT. Variable domain in full (rest from reference TRBV19 and TRBJ1-5): DGGITQSPKYLFRKEGQNVTLSCEQNLNHDAMYWYRQDPGQGLRLIYYSQIVNDFQKGDIAEGYSVSREKKESFPLTVTSAQKNPTAFYLCASSRGTGDQPQHFGDGTRLSIL.

The chain couples TRBV5-4 to TRBJ2-2; possibly TRBD2 for D (5 bases). Germline CDR1 is SGHNT and CDR2 is YYREEE (reference sequence). The CDR3 contains 15 residues. Trimming cost V 2 bases and J 4 bases, with 12 bases left between them. The CDR3 coding sequence is TGTGCCAGCAGCTTCGACGGAGGCGGCACCGGGGAGCTGTTTTTT. This codes for CASSFDGGGTGELFF.

The chain links TRBV21-1 to TRBJ1-4. TRBV21-1 is marked as a pseudogene. The CDR3 spans 17 residues. CDR3 sequence: CASRFEPSGLAGEKLFF. Here the CDR3 DNA reads TGTGCCAGCAGATTCGAACCGAGTGGACTCGCGGGTGAAAAACTGTTTTTT.

The chain combines TRBV6-1 with TRBJ2-7; TRBD2 might be the D (6 bases). Germline V gene data show CDR1 as MNHNS and CDR2 as SASEGT. Trimming took 2 bases from V and 3 from J, leaving 20 bases between them. CDR3 size: 17 residues. The CDR3: CASSELGYPGDNYEQYF. CDR3 nucleotides: TGTGCCAGCAGTGAATTGGGATACCCGGGAGACAACTACGAGCAGTACTTC.

The chain joins TRBV6-1 to TRBJ1-6; possibly TRBD1 for D (5 bases). The CDR3 length is 14 residues. CDR1 MNHNS and CDR2 SASEGT come from the germline V gene. V dropped 2 bases and J dropped 13 bases, with 15 bases sitting between them. CDR3 DNA: TGTGCCAGCAGTGAACCCGACCAGGGAAATCCCCTCCACTTT. Its translation: CASSEPDQGNPLHF.

The chain recombines TRBV6-5 with TRBJ2-7; 8 bases are a match to TRBD1. The CDR3 extends over 14 amino acids. V was clipped by 6 bases and J by 2 bases; unmatched bases: 6. The germline CDR1 and CDR2 sequences are MNHEY and SVGAGI. The CDR3 loop reads CASRRGTGTYEQYF. CDR3 nucleotides: TGTGCCAGCAGGAGAGGGACAGGCACCTACGAGCAGTACTTC.

The gene calls are TRBV6-1 and TRBJ1-5; D is possibly TRBD1 (6 bases). The CDR3 is 12 amino acids. Trimming pared 6 bases from V and 11 bases from J, leaving 14 bases between. Germline-derived CDR1 and CDR2 are MNHNS and SASEGT. The CDR3 coding sequence is TGTGCCAGCAGCGTACCAGGACAGTCCCAGCATTTT. Translating it yields CASSVPGQSQHF.